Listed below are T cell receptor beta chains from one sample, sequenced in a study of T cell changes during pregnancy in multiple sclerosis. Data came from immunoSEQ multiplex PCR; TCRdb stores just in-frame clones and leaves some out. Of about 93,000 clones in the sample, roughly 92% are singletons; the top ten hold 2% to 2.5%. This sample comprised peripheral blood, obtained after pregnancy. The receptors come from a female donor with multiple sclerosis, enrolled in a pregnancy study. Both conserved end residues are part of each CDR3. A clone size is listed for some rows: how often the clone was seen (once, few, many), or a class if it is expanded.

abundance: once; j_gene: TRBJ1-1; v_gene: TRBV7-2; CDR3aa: CASSLQGAMVNTEAFF
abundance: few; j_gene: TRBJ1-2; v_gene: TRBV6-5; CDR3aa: CASGTGNRGVKGYTF
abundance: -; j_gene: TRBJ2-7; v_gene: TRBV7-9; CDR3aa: CASSLLLAGALHEQYF
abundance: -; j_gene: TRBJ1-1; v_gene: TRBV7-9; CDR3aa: CASKDQVNTEAFF
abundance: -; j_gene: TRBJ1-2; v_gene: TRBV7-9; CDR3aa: CASSYFGQGKEGYTF
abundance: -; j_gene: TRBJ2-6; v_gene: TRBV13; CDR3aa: CASDSSRVGLRGANVLTF
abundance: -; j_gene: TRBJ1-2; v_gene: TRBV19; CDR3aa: CASSMGQSSGYTF
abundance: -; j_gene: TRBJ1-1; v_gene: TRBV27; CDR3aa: CASISGQGGDWAEAFF
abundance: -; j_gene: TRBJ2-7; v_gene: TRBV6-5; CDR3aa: CASSYSGQGAFEQYF
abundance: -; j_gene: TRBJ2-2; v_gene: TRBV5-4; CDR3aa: CASSLEPSGNTGELFF
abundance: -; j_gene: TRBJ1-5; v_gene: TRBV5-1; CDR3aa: CASSLLCRVLLQPQHF
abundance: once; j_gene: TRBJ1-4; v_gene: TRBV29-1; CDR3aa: CSVGPGTGDEKLFF
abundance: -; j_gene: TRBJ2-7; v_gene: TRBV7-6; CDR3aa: CASSPAGGRAYEQYF
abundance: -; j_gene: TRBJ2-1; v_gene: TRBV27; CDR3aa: CASSPWGYYEQFF
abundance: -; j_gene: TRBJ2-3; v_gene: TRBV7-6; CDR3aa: CASSLRGGIAPDTQYF
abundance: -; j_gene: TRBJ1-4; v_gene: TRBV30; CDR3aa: CAWRRDSSFKLFF
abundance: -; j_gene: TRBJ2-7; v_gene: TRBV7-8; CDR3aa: CASRTGQGPGTYEQYF
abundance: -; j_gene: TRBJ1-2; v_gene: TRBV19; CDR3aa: CASSIGGSYRVRDGYTF
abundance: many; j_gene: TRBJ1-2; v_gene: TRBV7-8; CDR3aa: CASSFDREGYTF
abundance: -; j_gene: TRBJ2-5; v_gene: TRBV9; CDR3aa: CASSFQVYGETQYF
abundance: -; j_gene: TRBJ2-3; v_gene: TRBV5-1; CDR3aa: CASSLGGPATQYF
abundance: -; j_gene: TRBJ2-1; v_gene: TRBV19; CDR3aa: CASSFSVTIYNEQFF
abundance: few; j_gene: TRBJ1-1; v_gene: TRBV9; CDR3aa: CASSSPQGGLNTEAFF
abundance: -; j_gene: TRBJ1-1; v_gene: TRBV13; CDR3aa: CASRQGFDTEAFF
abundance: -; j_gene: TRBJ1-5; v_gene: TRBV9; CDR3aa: CASSVGDSNQPQHF
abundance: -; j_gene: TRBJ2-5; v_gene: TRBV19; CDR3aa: CASSTKGQGGGETQYF
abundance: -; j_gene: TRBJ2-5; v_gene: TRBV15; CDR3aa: CATSSGLRETQYF
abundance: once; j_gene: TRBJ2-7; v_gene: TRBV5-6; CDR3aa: CASSLNSEQYF
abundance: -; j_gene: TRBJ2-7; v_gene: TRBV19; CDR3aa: CASRTGVDEQYF
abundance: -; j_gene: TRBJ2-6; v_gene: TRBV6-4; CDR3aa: CASSAGTGGANVLTF
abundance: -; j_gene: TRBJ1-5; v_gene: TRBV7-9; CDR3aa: CASSLAPGQFSNQPQHF
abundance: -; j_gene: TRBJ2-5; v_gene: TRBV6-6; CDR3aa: CASTLYRDRAETQYF
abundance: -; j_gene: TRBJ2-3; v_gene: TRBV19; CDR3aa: CASSIGQGFTDTQYF
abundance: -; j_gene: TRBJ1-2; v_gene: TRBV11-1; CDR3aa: CASSLGPPADGYTF
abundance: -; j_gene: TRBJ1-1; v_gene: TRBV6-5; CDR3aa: CASRPTRTGGTEAFF
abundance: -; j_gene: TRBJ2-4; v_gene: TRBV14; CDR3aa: CASSPGTSGRSPKNIQYF
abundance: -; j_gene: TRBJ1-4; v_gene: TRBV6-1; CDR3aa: CASSPPAGGTEKLFF
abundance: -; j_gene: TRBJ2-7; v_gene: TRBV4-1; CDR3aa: CASSPGTLYEQYF
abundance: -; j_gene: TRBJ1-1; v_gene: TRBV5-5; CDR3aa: CASSLARQGHTEAFF
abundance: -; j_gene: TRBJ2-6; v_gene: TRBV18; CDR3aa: CASSPPPGAVSGANVLTF
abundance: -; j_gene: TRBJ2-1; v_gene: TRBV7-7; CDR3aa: CASSPGVGYNEQFF
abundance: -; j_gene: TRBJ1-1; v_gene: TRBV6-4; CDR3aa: CASRGQPNTEAFF
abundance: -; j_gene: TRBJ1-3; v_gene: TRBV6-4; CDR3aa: CASSDSQASGNTIYF
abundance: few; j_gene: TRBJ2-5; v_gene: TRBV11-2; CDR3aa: CASSLAHPGAGGRETQYF
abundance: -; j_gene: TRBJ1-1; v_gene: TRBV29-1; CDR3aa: CSVEDGGGAFF
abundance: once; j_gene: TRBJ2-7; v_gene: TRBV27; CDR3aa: CASSLTPLGTGYEQYF
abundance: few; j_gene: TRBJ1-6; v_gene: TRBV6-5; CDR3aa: CASSSRTTDYNSPLHF
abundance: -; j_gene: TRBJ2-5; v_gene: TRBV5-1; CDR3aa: CASSYNSGGNQETQYF
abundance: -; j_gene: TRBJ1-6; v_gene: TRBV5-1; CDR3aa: CASSPGGMTYNSPLHF
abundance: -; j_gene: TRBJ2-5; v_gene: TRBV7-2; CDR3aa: CASRDGSGGAETQYF
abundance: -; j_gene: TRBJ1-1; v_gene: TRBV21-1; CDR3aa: CASSKPEPMNTEAFF
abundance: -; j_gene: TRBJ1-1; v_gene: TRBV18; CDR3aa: CASSPRGPQNTEAFF
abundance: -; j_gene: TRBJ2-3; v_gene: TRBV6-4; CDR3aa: CASSDGTGGTDTQYF
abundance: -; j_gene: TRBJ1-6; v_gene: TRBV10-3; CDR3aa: CAISESRDRADHF